This entry lists 17 T cell receptor beta chains sequenced from one sample in a study of cytomegalovirus exposure and HLA in healthy donors. TCRdb keeps only in-frame clones here, not all; method: immunoSEQ multiplex PCR. Of roughly 140,000 clones in the sample, roughly 89% were seen once. The sample was PBMCs. These receptors came from a woman under 30 in good health and CMV-seropositive.

The genes are TRBV11-1 and TRBJ2-3; 11 nucleotides match TRBD1. Looked up from germline, CDR1 is SGHAT and CDR2 is FQDESV (reference sequence). The CDR3 spans 15 residues. The trim removed 6 bases at V and 4 bases at J, leaving 6 bases unmatched. This CDR3 is CASRPPGQGADTQYF. CDR3 DNA: TGTGCCAGCAGGCCTCCGGGACAGGGGGCAGATACGCAGTATTTT.

The chain uses TRBV11-2 and TRBJ2-7, with 13 bases aligning to TRBD2. Germline loops: CDR1 SGHAT, CDR2 FQNNGV. V lost 4 bases and J lost 3; bases outside the gene matches: 3. The CDR3 has 15 amino acids. The CDR3 here is CASSSGLAGVYEQYF. CDR3 DNA: TGTGCCAGCAGCTCTGGACTAGCGGGAGTCTACGAGCAGTACTTC. Based on the CDR3 plus reference TRBV11-2 and TRBJ2-7, the full variable domain is EAGVAQSPRYKIIEKRQSVAFWCNPISGHATLYWYQQILGQGPKLLIQFQNNGVVDDSQLPKDRFSAERLKGVDSTLKIQPAKLEDSAVYLCASSSGLAGVYEQYFGPGTRLTVT.

The chain combines TRBV10-3 with TRBJ2-7, with 8 bases lining up with TRBD1. J lost 3 bases, V lost 3 bases, and 10 bases had no gene match. CDR3 length: 16 amino acids. Germline V gives CDR1 ENHRY, CDR2 SYGVKD. The CDR3: CAISDLRDRGLYEQYF. The CDR3, as DNA: TGTGCCATCAGTGATTTACGAGACAGGGGACTCTACGAGCAGTACTTC.

This clone showed up just a few times. The rearrangement links TRBV4-3 to TRBJ1-1; 9 nucleotides line up with TRBD1. V lost 0 bases to trimming and J lost 4 bases; unmatched junction nucleotides: 3. CDR1 and CDR2 from the germline V gene are LGHNA and YSLEER. The CDR3 is made up of 15 amino acids. CDR3 nucleotide sequence: TGCGCCAGCAGCCAAGATGGGGACAGGGCCACTGAAGCTTTCTTT. This translates into CASSQDGDRATEAFF.

CDR3 amino acids: CAISEGGGDYNEQFF. The CDR3 DNA reads TGTGCCATCAGTGAAGGCGGGGGCGACTACAATGAGCAGTTCTTC. V is TRBV10-3 and J is TRBJ2-1; TRBD2 might be the D (7 bases). The germline V gene encodes CDR1 ENHRY and CDR2 SYGVKD. Trimming cost V 3 bases and J 3 bases, with 12 bases left between them. The CDR3 loop spans 15 amino acids.

The chain links TRBV11-2 to TRBJ2-7; D is unresolved. V gave up 2 bases and J gave up 5 bases, with 10 bases separating them. The CDR3 totals 13 residues. Germline CDR1 and CDR2: SGHAT and FQNNGV. The CDR3 DNA reads TGTGCCAGCAGCTTATCTAGTAGCCACGAGCAGTACTTC. Its protein is CASSLSSSHEQYF.

V and J are TRBV2 and TRBJ2-1; 10 bases map to TRBD2. The CDR3 has 13 amino acids. Trimming took 8 bases from V and 9 from J; bases not matched to a gene: 7. CDR1 and CDR2 from the germline V gene are SNHLY and FYNNEI. The chain's CDR3 is CASSSGSGSEQFF. CDR3 in DNA: TGTGCCAGCTCTAGCGGGAGTGGTAGTGAGCAGTTCTTC.

The chain couples TRBV7-9 to TRBJ2-2, with D maybe TRBD1 (8 bases). The CDR3 is 15 residues long. Germline V gene lookup returns CDR1 SEHNR and CDR2 FQNEAQ (reference sequence). Deletions cut 5 bases from V and 6 bases from J, with 16 bases between. This CDR3 is CASSPGQGGAGELFF. For the CDR3, the DNA is TGTGCCAGCAGCCCCGGACAGGGAGGGGCCGGGGAGCTGTTTTTT.

This sequence joins TRBV30 and TRBJ1-1; a possible D gene is TRBD1 (6 bases). This CDR3 is 14 amino acids long. V lost 5 bases and J lost 1, with 14 bases in between. Per the germline V gene, CDR1 is GTSNPN and CDR2 is SVGIG (reference sequence). CDR3 nucleotide sequence: TGTGCCTGGGGGGACATCCTTAGGAACACTGAAGCTTTCTTT. Amino acid sequence: CAWGDILRNTEAFF.

V gene TRBV10-1 combines with J gene TRBJ2-5; the match to TRBD2 covers 12 bases. CDR3 length equals 15 residues. The trim removed 7 bases at V and 5 bases at J, leaving 8 bases unmatched. Germline assignment: CDR1 WNHNN and CDR2 SYGVQD (reference sequence). CDR3 loop: CASIRRTSGKETQYF. The CDR3 DNA is TGCGCCAGCATAAGGAGGACTAGCGGGAAGGAGACCCAGTACTTC.

V and J are TRBV19 and TRBJ2-7; the match to TRBD2 covers 9 bases. The CDR3 extends over 13 amino acids. CDR1 LNHDA and CDR2 SQIVND come from the germline V gene (reference sequence). The V gene end was trimmed by 4 bases and the J gene end by 5 bases; junction bases not matched to a gene: 3. CDR3 coding DNA: TGTGCCAGTAGTACCAGACTAGCGGACGAGCAGTACTTC. As protein: CASSTRLADEQYF.

V usage is TRBV4-2 and J usage is TRBJ2-1; 11 bases map to TRBD1. After removal of 0 bases from V and 4 bases from J, the junction contained 2 bases not matched to a gene. The CDR3 is made up of 16 amino acids. Germline CDR1 and CDR2: LGHNA and YNFKEQ. The CDR3 nucleotides are TGTGCCAGCAGCCAAGAAGGGACAGGGGGGTACAATGAGCAGTTCTTC. Translation: CASSQEGTGGYNEQFF.

This clone was recorded only once. The chain combines TRBV5-6 with TRBJ1-5, with D perhaps TRBD1 (5 bases). Per germline, CDR1 SGHDT and CDR2 YYEEEE. The CDR3 sequence is 14 residues long. V lost 3 bases and J lost 5, with 12 bases in between. The CDR3 DNA follows: TGTGCCAGCAGCTCGCAGGGAATTTATCAGCCCCAGCATTTT. This codes for CASSSQGIYQPQHF.

The chain employs TRBV7-3 and TRBJ2-1; D perhaps matches TRBD1 (6 bases). Per germline, CDR1 SGHTA and CDR2 FQGTGA. V shed 3 bases and J shed 8 bases, with 14 bases lying between them. CDR3 size: 14 residues. The CDR3 here is CASSLVGKGDEQFF. Here the CDR3 DNA reads TGTGCCAGCAGCTTGGTGGGGAAGGGGGATGAGCAGTTCTTC.

V and J are TRBV10-2 and TRBJ2-7; 15 nucleotides match TRBD2. The CDR3 contains 16 residues. The V segment lost 7 bases and the J segment 4 bases; nucleotides outside the gene matches: 8. Germline V gene lookup returns CDR1 WSHSY and CDR2 SAAADI. The CDR3 loop is CASTRTSGRAAYEQYF. Written as DNA, the CDR3 is TGCGCCAGCACCCGGACTAGCGGGAGGGCCGCTTACGAGCAGTACTTC.

The chain joins TRBV27 to TRBJ2-3, with a tentative D call TRBD2 (6 bases). Per the germline V gene, CDR1 is MNHEY and CDR2 is SMNVEV (reference sequence). CDR3 length: 13 amino acids. V lost 3 bases and J lost 6, with 10 bases in between. The CDR3 protein is CASSLVGRDTQYF. The CDR3 DNA follows: TGTGCCAGCAGTTTGGTAGGGAGGGATACGCAGTATTTT.

The genes are TRBV5-4 and TRBJ2-5, with 11 bases aligning to TRBD2. V dropped 0 bases and J dropped 4; count of bases not matched to a gene: 8. The CDR3 is 17 amino acids. From germline, CDR1 is SGHNT and CDR2 YYREEE (reference sequence). Here the CDR3 DNA reads TGTGCCAGCAGCTTGGATATAGCGGGAGGGCCTGTAGAGACCCAGTACTTC. It codes for CASSLDIAGGPVETQYF.